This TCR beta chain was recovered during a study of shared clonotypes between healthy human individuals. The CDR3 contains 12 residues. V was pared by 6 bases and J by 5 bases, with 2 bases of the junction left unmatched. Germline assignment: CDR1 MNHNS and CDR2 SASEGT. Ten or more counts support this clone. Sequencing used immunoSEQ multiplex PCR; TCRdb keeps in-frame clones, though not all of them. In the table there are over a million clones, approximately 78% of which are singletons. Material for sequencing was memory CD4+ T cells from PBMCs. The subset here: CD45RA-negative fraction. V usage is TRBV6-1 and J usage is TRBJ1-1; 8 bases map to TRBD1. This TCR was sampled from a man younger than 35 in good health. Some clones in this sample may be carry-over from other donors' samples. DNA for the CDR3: TGTGCCAGCAGCCGGACAGGGACTGAAGCTTTCTTT. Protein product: CASSRTGTEAFF.